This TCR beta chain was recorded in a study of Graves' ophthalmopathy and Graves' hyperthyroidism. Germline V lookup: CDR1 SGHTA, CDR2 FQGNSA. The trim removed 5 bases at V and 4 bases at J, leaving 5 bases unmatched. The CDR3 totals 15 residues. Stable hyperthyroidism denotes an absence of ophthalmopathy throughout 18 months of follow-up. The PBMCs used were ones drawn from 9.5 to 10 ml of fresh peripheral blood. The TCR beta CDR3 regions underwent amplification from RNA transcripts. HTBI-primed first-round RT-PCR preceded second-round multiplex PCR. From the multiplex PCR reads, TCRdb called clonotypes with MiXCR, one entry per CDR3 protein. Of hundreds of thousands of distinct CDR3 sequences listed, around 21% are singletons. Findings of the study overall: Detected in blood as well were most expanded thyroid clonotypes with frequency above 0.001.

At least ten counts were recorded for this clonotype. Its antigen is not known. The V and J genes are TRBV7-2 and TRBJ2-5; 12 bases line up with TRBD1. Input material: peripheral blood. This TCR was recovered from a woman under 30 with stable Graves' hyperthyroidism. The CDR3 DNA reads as TGTGCCAGCAGCCGACCGGGACAGGGGGCAGAGACCCAGTACTTC. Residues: CASSRPGQGAETQYF.